Below, 5 T cell receptor beta chains from the same sample are listed, as sequenced in a study of cytomegalovirus exposure and HLA in healthy donors. Amplification used 60 Vbeta primers and 13 Jbeta primers. Repertoires were generated with immunoSEQ multiplex PCR, while TCRdb's copy carries only in-frame clones and drops some. The data contain about 150,000 clones, 79% of them singletons. Sequenced sample: PBMCs. The receptors were gathered from a woman between 40 and 50 years old in good health and CMV-seropositive.

CDR3 sequence: CASSWTTSGGTNEQFF. The CDR3 bases are TGTGCCAGCAGCTGGACGACTAGCGGGGGAACCAATGAGCAGTTCTTC. The rearrangement links TRBV11-2 to TRBJ2-1; 12 nucleotides match TRBD2. CDR1 and CDR2 from the germline V gene are SGHAT and FQNNGV. V gave up 4 bases and J gave up 6 bases; unmatched junction bases: 7. The length of the CDR3 is 16 residues.

The chain joins TRBV19 to TRBJ1-3; 9 nucleotides agree with TRBD1. V lost 5 bases, J lost 4 bases, and 3 bases stayed unmatched. Per germline, CDR1 LNHDA and CDR2 SQIVND (reference sequence). The CDR3 length is 14 residues. CDR3 nucleotides: TGTGCCAGTAGTCGGACAGGGGAAGGAAACACCATATATTTT. Translation: CASSRTGEGNTIYF.

J is TRBJ2-7 and V is TRBV7-9, with a tentative D call TRBD1 (6 bases). The V end lost 4 bases, the J end lost 2 bases, and 9 bases lay between the germline ends. Germline V CDR1 and CDR2: SEHNR, FQNEAQ (reference sequence). The CDR3 is 13 amino acids. The CDR3 region has the DNA TGTGCCAGCAGCTACGGGACACCCTACGAGCAGTACTTC. Protein sequence: CASSYGTPYEQYF.

The chain couples TRBV6-1 to TRBJ1-1; D is perhaps TRBD1 (6 bases). The ends were cut back, 6 bases at V and 4 bases at J, with 18 bases in the middle. The CDR3 totals 15 residues. CDR1 is MNHNS and CDR2 is SASEGT in the germline V gene. The CDR3 nucleotides are TGTGCCAGCAGCAGAAGTGGACAGTTGATCACTGAAGCTTTCTTT. Protein: CASSRSGQLITEAFF.

This chain uses TRBV19 with TRBJ1-2; tentative D call: TRBD1 (6 bases). Trimming cost V 6 bases and J 0 bases, with 20 bases left between them. CDR1 is LNHDA and CDR2 is SQIVND in the germline V gene (reference sequence). This CDR3 region has 17 residues. CDR3 amino acids: CASRSSRQAISNYGYTF. DNA for the CDR3: TGTGCCAGTAGATCCTCGAGACAGGCAATTTCTAACTATGGCTACACCTTC. The full variable domain, with the rest looked up from reference TRBV19 and TRBJ1-2, is DGGITQSPKYLFRKEGQNVTLSCEQNLNHDAMYWYRQDPGQGLRLIYYSQIVNDFQKGDIAEGYSVSREKKESFPLTVTSAQKNPTAFYLCASRSSRQAISNYGYTFGSGTRLTVV.